The rows below give T cell receptor beta chains drawn from one sample of a study of T cell responses to AZD1222 COVID-19 vaccine. TCRdb's table, derived via immunoSEQ multiplex PCR, lists solely in-frame clones and lacks some. The data show some 130,000 clones, with 80% to 95% seen just once and 3.5% to 4.5% held by the top ten. The source was peripheral blood, collected on day 0 of AZD1222 vaccination. Receptors were obtained from an adult in good health. CDR3s include the opening cysteine and the closing phenylalanine or tryptophan. Fields, in order: D gene, CDR3 length, clone size, J gene, V gene, CDR3 DNA, CDR3 protein. A D gene is named only where the DNA matches it firmly. Clone size is shown for a subset of rows, as once, few, many or a class of expanded clone.

d_gene: NA; len: 16; abundance: once; j_gene: TRBJ1-3; v_gene: TRBV6-2/TRBV6-3; CDR3nt: TGTGCCAGCAGCAAACAGGGATCCCTCTCTGGAAACACCATATATTTT; CDR3aa: CASSKQGSLSGNTIYF
d_gene: NA; len: 15; abundance: NA; j_gene: TRBJ2-5; v_gene: TRBV24-1; CDR3nt: TGTGCCACCAGTGACCCCGACAGGAACGTAGAGACCCAGTACTTC; CDR3aa: CATSDPDRNVETQYF
d_gene: NA; len: 14; abundance: once; j_gene: TRBJ1-1; v_gene: TRBV7-2; CDR3nt: TGTGCCAGCAGCTCTCGTCAGGGGAACAGTGAAGCTTTCTTT; CDR3aa: CASSSRQGNSEAFF
d_gene: NA; len: 15; abundance: few; j_gene: TRBJ2-7; v_gene: TRBV15; CDR3nt: TGTGCCACCAGCAGAGGTCGCCTTACCTCCTACGAGCAGTACTTC; CDR3aa: CATSRGRLTSYEQYF
d_gene: NA; len: 12; abundance: NA; j_gene: TRBJ1-1; v_gene: TRBV6-5; CDR3nt: TGTGCCAGCAGTTCGGACACCAAAGAAGCTTTCTTT; CDR3aa: CASSSDTKEAFF
d_gene: TRBD2; len: 14; abundance: NA; j_gene: TRBJ2-3; v_gene: TRBV10-3; CDR3nt: TGTGCCATCTCCCTCGGGAGGGGCCCAGATACGCAGTATTTT; CDR3aa: CAISLGRGPDTQYF
d_gene: NA; len: 16; abundance: NA; j_gene: TRBJ1-4; v_gene: TRBV6-2/TRBV6-3; CDR3nt: TGTGCCAGCAGTTACTTCTCGGGATCAACTAATGAAAAACTGTTTTTT; CDR3aa: CASSYFSGSTNEKLFF
d_gene: TRBD1; len: 15; abundance: NA; j_gene: TRBJ1-2; v_gene: TRBV6-1; CDR3nt: TGTGCCAGCAGTGAATGGGGACAGGGTGGCTATGGCTACACCTTC; CDR3aa: CASSEWGQGGYGYTF
d_gene: NA; len: 17; abundance: NA; j_gene: TRBJ2-1; v_gene: TRBV7-2; CDR3nt: TGTGCCAGCAGCTTAATAAGTGTCGGGAGCTCCTACAATGAGCAGTTCTTC; CDR3aa: CASSLISVGSSYNEQFF
d_gene: NA; len: 15; abundance: NA; j_gene: TRBJ2-2; v_gene: TRBV6-5; CDR3nt: TGTGCCAGCAGTTCCGGGGAGCGGGTTACCGGGGAGCTGTTTTTT; CDR3aa: CASSSGERVTGELFF
d_gene: NA; len: 15; abundance: NA; j_gene: TRBJ1-5; v_gene: TRBV30; CDR3nt: TGTGCCTGGAGTTCGGCAGGCGGAGGGGATCAGCCCCAGCATTTT; CDR3aa: CAWSSAGGGDQPQHF
d_gene: TRBD1; len: 15; abundance: NA; j_gene: TRBJ1-2; v_gene: TRBV25-1; CDR3nt: TGTGCCAGCAGTCCCCCGGGGGACAGGAACTATGGCTACACCTTC; CDR3aa: CASSPPGDRNYGYTF
d_gene: TRBD2; len: 19; abundance: NA; j_gene: TRBJ2-1; v_gene: TRBV18; CDR3nt: TGTGCCAGCTCGCGCGGGGGTAGCGGGAGTCCCGGCTCCTACAATGAGCAGTTCTTC; CDR3aa: CASSRGGSGSPGSYNEQFF
d_gene: NA; len: 13; abundance: NA; j_gene: TRBJ2-7; v_gene: TRBV6-5; CDR3nt: TGTGCCAGCAGTTCCGGGACTTCATACGAGCAGTACTTC; CDR3aa: CASSSGTSYEQYF
d_gene: NA; len: 14; abundance: NA; j_gene: TRBJ2-7; v_gene: TRBV6-4; CDR3nt: TGTGCCAGCAGTGACAACAGACGTACCTACGAGCAGTACTTC; CDR3aa: CASSDNRRTYEQYF
d_gene: TRBD2; len: 19; abundance: NA; j_gene: TRBJ2-7; v_gene: TRBV27; CDR3nt: TGTGCCAGCAGTTTCGGTGGGCAGGGGGGACTAGCGGGTTTCTACGAGCAGTACTTC; CDR3aa: CASSFGGQGGLAGFYEQYF
d_gene: NA; len: 12; abundance: NA; j_gene: TRBJ1-2; v_gene: TRBV9; CDR3nt: TGTGCCAGCGGGGACGGTGCCTATGGCTACACCTTC; CDR3aa: CASGDGAYGYTF
d_gene: TRBD1; len: 14; abundance: NA; j_gene: TRBJ1-1; v_gene: TRBV6-5; CDR3nt: TGTGCCAGCAGACTACAGGGGGTGGACACTGAAGCTTTCTTT; CDR3aa: CASRLQGVDTEAFF
d_gene: NA; len: 15; abundance: NA; j_gene: TRBJ2-7; v_gene: TRBV2; CDR3nt: TGTGCCAGCAGACGCTCCGGGACATTAGACTACGAGCAGTACTTC; CDR3aa: CASRRSGTLDYEQYF
d_gene: TRBD2; len: 17; abundance: NA; j_gene: TRBJ2-7; v_gene: TRBV4-3; CDR3nt: TGCGCCAGCAGCCCCGGACTAGCGGGGAACCCCTCCTACGAGCAGTACTTC; CDR3aa: CASSPGLAGNPSYEQYF
d_gene: NA; len: 13; abundance: NA; j_gene: TRBJ1-5; v_gene: TRBV5-6; CDR3nt: TGTGCCAGCAGCTGGGGGGTCGGCGCGCCCCAGCATTTT; CDR3aa: CASSWGVGAPQHF
d_gene: NA; len: 14; abundance: NA; j_gene: TRBJ1-2; v_gene: TRBV30; CDR3nt: TGTGCCTGGAGTGAAGGGACGGGGGTAATGGGCTACACCTTC; CDR3aa: CAWSEGTGVMGYTF
d_gene: TRBD1; len: 16; abundance: once; j_gene: TRBJ1-4; v_gene: TRBV14; CDR3nt: TGTGCCAGCAGCCAAGATTGGGAGGGGGCGCGAGAAAAACTGTTTTTT; CDR3aa: CASSQDWEGAREKLFF
d_gene: NA; len: 17; abundance: NA; j_gene: TRBJ2-1; v_gene: TRBV5-4; CDR3nt: TGTGCCAGCAGCTTGGGGAGTAGTGTGAGCTCCTACAATGAGCAGTTCTTC; CDR3aa: CASSLGSSVSSYNEQFF
d_gene: NA; len: 14; abundance: NA; j_gene: TRBJ2-7; v_gene: TRBV2; CDR3nt: TGTGCCACTTGGGACCAAAGATCCAGCTACGAGCAGTACTTC; CDR3aa: CATWDQRSSYEQYF
d_gene: NA; len: 15; abundance: once; j_gene: TRBJ2-2; v_gene: TRBV7-9; CDR3nt: TGTGCCAGCAGCTTTTTCAGGGGTTCGGACGGGGAGCTGTTTTTT; CDR3aa: CASSFFRGSDGELFF
d_gene: TRBD1; len: 13; abundance: NA; j_gene: TRBJ2-7; v_gene: TRBV10-1; CDR3nt: TGCGCCAGCTGTGAGACGACAGGGGGCGAGCAGTACTTC; CDR3aa: CASCETTGGEQYF
d_gene: NA; len: 13; abundance: NA; j_gene: TRBJ2-1; v_gene: TRBV6-5; CDR3nt: TGTGCCAGCAGCCCCCCGGGCTGGGGGGAGCAGTTCTTC; CDR3aa: CASSPPGWGEQFF
d_gene: TRBD2; len: 14; abundance: NA; j_gene: TRBJ2-7; v_gene: TRBV5-1; CDR3nt: TGCGCCAGCAGCGGGACTAGCTTATCCTACGAGCAGTACTTC; CDR3aa: CASSGTSLSYEQYF
d_gene: NA; len: 11; abundance: NA; j_gene: TRBJ1-2; v_gene: TRBV15; CDR3nt: TGTGCCACCAGCGTGGTGGGGGTCCCCACCTTC; CDR3aa: CATSVVGVPTF
d_gene: TRBD1; len: 17; abundance: NA; j_gene: TRBJ2-7; v_gene: TRBV6-2/TRBV6-3; CDR3nt: TGTGCCAGCAGTTACTTTGTCGGACAGGGCTTGTCCTACGAGCAGTACTTC; CDR3aa: CASSYFVGQGLSYEQYF
d_gene: NA; len: 13; abundance: NA; j_gene: TRBJ2-2; v_gene: TRBV27; CDR3nt: TGTGCCAGCAACCGGGGAATCACCGGGGAGCTGTTTTTT; CDR3aa: CASNRGITGELFF
d_gene: TRBD2; len: 16; abundance: NA; j_gene: TRBJ2-2; v_gene: TRBV15; CDR3nt: TGTGCCACCAGCAGAACTAGCGGGAGGGCCCACGGGGAGCTGTTTTTT; CDR3aa: CATSRTSGRAHGELFF
d_gene: NA; len: 14; abundance: NA; j_gene: TRBJ1-1; v_gene: TRBV6-5; CDR3nt: TGTGCCAGCAGTTACTTTGAGATCTCGGCTGAAGCTTTCTTT; CDR3aa: CASSYFEISAEAFF
d_gene: NA; len: 17; abundance: NA; j_gene: TRBJ2-7; v_gene: TRBV28; CDR3nt: TGTGCCAGCAGTTCCCTTAGGGGGGGGACATTCGGGAACGAGCAGTACTTC; CDR3aa: CASSSLRGGTFGNEQYF
d_gene: NA; len: 12; abundance: NA; j_gene: TRBJ2-7; v_gene: TRBV5-5; CDR3nt: TGTGCCAGCAGCTTGGCAGACTACGAGCAGTACTTC; CDR3aa: CASSLADYEQYF
d_gene: NA; len: 13; abundance: NA; j_gene: TRBJ1-5; v_gene: TRBV7-8; CDR3nt: TGTGCCAGCAGCTTAGGGGGTGTGGGGCCCCAGCATTTT; CDR3aa: CASSLGGVGPQHF
d_gene: TRBD1; len: 15; abundance: NA; j_gene: TRBJ1-2; v_gene: TRBV6-2/TRBV6-3; CDR3nt: TGTGCCAGCAGTTACGCGACAGGGGCGAACTATGGCTACACCTTC; CDR3aa: CASSYATGANYGYTF